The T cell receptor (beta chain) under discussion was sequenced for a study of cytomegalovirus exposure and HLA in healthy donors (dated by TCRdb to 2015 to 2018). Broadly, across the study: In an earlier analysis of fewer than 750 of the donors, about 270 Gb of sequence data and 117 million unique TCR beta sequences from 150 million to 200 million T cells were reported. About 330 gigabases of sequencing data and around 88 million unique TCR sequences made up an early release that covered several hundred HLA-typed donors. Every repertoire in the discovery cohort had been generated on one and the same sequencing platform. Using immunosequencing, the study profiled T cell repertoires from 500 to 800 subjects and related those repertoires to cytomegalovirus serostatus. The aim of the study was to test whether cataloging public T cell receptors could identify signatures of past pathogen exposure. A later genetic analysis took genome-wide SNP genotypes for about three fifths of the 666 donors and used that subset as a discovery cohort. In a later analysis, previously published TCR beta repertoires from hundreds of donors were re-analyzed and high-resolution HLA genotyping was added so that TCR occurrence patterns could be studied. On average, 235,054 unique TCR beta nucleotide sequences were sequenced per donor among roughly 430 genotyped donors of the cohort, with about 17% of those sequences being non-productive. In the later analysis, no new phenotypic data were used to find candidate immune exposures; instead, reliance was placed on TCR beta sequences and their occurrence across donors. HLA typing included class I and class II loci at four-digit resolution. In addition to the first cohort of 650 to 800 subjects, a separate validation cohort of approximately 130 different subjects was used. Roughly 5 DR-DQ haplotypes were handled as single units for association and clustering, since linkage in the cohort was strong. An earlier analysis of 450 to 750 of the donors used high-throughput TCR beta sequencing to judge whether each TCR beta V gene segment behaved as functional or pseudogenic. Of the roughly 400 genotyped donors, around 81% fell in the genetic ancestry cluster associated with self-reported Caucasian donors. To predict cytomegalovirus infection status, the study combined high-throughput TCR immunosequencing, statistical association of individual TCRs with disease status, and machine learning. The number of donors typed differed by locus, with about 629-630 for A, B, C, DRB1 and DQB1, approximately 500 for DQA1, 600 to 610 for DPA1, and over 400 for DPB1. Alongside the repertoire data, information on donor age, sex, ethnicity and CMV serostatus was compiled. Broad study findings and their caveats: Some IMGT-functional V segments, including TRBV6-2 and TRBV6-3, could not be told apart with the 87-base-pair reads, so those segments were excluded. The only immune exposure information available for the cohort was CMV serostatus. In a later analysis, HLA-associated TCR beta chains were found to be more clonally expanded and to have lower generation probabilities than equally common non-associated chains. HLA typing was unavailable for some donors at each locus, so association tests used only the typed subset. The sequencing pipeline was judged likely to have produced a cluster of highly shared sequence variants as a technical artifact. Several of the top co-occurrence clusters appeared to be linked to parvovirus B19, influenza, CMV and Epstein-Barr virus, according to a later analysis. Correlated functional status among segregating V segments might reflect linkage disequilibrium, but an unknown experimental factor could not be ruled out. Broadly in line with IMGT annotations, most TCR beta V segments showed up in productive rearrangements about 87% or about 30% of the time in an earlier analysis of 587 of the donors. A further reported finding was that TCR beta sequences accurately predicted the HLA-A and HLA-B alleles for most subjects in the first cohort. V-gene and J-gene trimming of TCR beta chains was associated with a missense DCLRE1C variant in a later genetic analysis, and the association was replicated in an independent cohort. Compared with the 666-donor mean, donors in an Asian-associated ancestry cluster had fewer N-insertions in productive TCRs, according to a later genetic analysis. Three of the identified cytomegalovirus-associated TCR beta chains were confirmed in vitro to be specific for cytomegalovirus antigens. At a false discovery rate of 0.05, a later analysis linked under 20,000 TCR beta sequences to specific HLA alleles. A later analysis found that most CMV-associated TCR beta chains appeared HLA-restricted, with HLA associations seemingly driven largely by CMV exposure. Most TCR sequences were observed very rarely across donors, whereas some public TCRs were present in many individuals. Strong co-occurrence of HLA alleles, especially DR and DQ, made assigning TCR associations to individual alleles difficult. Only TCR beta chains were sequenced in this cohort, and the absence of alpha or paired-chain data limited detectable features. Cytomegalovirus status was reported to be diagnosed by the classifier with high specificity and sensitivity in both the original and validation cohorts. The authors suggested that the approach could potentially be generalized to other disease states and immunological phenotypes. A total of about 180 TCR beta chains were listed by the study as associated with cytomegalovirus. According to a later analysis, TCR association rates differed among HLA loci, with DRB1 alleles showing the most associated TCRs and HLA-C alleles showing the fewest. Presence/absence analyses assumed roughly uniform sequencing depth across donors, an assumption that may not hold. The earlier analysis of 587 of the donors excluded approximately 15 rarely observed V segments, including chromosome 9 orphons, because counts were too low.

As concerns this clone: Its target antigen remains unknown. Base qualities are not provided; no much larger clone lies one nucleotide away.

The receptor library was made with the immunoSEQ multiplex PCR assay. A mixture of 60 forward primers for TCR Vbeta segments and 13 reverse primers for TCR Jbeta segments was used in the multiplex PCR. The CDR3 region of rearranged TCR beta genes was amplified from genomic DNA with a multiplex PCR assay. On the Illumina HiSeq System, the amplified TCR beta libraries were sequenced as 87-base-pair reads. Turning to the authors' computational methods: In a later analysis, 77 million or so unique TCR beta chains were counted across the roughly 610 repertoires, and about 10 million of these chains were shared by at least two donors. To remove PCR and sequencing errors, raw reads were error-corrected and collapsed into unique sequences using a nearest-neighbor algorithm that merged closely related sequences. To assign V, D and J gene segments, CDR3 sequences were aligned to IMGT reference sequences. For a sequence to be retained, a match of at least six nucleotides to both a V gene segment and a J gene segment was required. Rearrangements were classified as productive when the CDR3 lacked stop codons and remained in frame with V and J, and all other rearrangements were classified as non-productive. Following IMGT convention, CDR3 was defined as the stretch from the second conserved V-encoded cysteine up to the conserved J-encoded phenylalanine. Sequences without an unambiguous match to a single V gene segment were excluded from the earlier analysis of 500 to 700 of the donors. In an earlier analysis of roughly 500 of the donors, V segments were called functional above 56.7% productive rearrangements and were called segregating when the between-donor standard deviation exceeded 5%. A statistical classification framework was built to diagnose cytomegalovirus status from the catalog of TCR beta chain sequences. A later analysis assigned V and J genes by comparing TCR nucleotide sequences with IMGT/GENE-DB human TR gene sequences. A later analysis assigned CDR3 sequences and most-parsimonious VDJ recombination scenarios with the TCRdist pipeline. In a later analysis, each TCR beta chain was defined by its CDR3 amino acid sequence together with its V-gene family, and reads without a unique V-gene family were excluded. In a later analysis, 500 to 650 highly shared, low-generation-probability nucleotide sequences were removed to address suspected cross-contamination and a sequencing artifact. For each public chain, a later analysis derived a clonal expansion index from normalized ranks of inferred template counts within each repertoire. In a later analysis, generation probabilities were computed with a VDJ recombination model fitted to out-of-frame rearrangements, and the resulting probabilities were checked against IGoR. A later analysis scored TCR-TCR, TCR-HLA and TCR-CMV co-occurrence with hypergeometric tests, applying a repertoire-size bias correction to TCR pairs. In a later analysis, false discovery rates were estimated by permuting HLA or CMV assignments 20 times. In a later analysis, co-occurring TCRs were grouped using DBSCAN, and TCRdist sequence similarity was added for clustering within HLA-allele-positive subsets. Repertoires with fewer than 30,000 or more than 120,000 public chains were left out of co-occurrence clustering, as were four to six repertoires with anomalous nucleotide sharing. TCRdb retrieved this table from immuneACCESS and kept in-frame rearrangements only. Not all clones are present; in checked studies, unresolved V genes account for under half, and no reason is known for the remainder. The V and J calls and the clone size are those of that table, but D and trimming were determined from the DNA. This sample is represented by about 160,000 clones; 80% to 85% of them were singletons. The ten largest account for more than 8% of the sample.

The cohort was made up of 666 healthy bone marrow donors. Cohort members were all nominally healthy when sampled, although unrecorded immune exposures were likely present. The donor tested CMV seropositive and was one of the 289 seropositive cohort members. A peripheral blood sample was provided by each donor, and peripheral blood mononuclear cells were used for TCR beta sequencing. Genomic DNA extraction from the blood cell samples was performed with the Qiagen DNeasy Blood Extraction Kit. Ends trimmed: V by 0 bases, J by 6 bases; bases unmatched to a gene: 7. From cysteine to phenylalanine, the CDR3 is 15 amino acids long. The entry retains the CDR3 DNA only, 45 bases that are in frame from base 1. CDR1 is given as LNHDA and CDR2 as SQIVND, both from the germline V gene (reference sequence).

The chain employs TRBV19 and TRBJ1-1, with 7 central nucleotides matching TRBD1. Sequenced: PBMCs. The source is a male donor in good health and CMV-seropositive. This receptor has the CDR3 CASSIDSNRGSEAFF. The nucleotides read TGTGCCAGTAGTATAGATAGCAACAGGGGATCTGAAGCTTTCTTT. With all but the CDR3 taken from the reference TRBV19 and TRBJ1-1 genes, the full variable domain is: DGGITQSPKYLFRKEGQNVTLSCEQNLNHDAMYWYRQDPGQGLRLIYYSQIVNDFQKGDIAEGYSVSREKKESFPLTVTSAQKNPTAFYLCASSIDSNRGSEAFFGQGTRLTVV.